Shown below are 31 T cell receptor beta chains from a single sample sequenced in a study of blood T cell repertoires in COVID-19. The method was immunoSEQ multiplex PCR; TCRdb's version includes in-frame clones alone and lacks a portion of them. The sample carries over 150,000 clones, over 60% recorded once. Sequenced input: peripheral blood. The source is a man aged 55 to 70 with acute or convalescent COVID-19.

This clone was observed a few times. The chain uses TRBV6-1 and TRBJ2-5, with a possible D match to TRBD1 (5 bases). The CDR3 runs to 17 residues. Germline assignment: CDR1 MNHNS and CDR2 SASEGT. The V and J ends lost 2 bases and 5 bases respectively, with 21 bases between them. The CDR3 here is CASSEFGFAGMGETQYF. CDR3 bases: TGTGCCAGCAGTGAATTCGGGTTTGCAGGGATGGGGGAGACCCAGTACTTC.

The gene calls are TRBV7-2 and TRBJ2-7, with D unresolved. The CDR3 totals 15 residues. With 2 bases removed from V and 3 bases from J, the gap between germline ends came to 14 bases. The germline CDR1 and CDR2 sequences are SGHTA and FQGNSA. CDR3 nucleotide sequence: TGTGCCAGCAGCTTACAGTATTCCCAGTACTACGAGCAGTACTTC. Translation: CASSLQYSQYYEQYF.

The sample holds a few counts of this clone. The chain carries TRBV5-1 and TRBJ1-1; 10 bases are shared with TRBD1. The CDR3 contains 15 residues. Germline CDR1 is SGHRS and CDR2 is YFSETQ. The trim removed 5 bases at V and 5 bases at J, leaving 9 bases unmatched. As DNA, the CDR3 is TGCGCCAGCAGTACCTCCGGGACAGGGGTGACTGAAGCTTTCTTT. It is translated as CASSTSGTGVTEAFF.

This clone was recorded only once. The chain recombines TRBV25-1 with TRBJ1-6; no clear D. This CDR3 region has 14 residues. CDR1 is MGHDK, CDR2 SYGVNS, per germline. V lost 2 bases, J lost 10 bases, and 12 bases lay in between. The CDR3 sequence is CASSETLNRSPLHF. The CDR3 bases are TGTGCCAGCAGTGAAACTCTGAATAGATCACCCCTCCACTTT.

The genes are TRBV24-1 and TRBJ2-3, with 7 bases identical to TRBD1. In germline, CDR1 is KGHDR, CDR2 SFDVKD. The CDR3 sequence is 15 residues long. V lost 3 bases, J lost 4 bases, and 6 bases stayed unmatched. CDR3: CATSDRQGNADTQYF. Here the CDR3 DNA reads TGTGCCACCAGTGATCGACAGGGTAACGCAGATACGCAGTATTTT.

The chain joins TRBV11-2 to TRBJ2-1; 8 bases fit TRBD1. Germline loops: CDR1 SGHAT, CDR2 FQNNGV. CDR3 length: 16 amino acids. V shed 0 bases and J 4 bases; nucleotides not matched to a gene: 5. Here the CDR3 reads CASSLDGTGTYNEQFF. The CDR3 DNA follows: TGTGCCAGCAGCTTAGACGGGACAGGCACATACAATGAGCAGTTCTTC.

The chain employs TRBV30 and TRBJ1-1; weak D call: TRBD1 (6 bases). Germline V gene data show CDR1 as GTSNPN and CDR2 as SVGIG (reference sequence). Trimming left V 0 bases short and J 14 bases short, with 16 bases between. The CDR3 is 12 residues long. In DNA form, the CDR3 reads TGTGCCTGGAGTGTAGGCGGAACAGGGCCCTTCTTT. This encodes CAWSVGGTGPFF.

The CDR3 is CASSQGFTGEQFF. CDR3 DNA sequence: TGTGCCAGCAGCCAGGGATTTACTGGTGAGCAGTTCTTC. The genes are TRBV7-2 and TRBJ2-1, with D perhaps TRBD1 (5 bases). From germline, CDR1 is SGHTA and CDR2 FQGNSA. Trimming removed 5 bases from V and 9 bases from J, with 14 bases in between. CDR3 length equals 13 residues.

The chain uses TRBV6-5 and TRBJ1-2; 10 positions agree with TRBD1. The CDR3 loop spans 13 amino acids. CDR1 is MNHEY and CDR2 is SVGAGI in the germline V gene. J gave up 6 bases and V 6 bases, and 4 bases lay outside the gene matches. The CDR3 DNA sequence: TGTGCCAGCAGCCTGACAGGGGGCCATGGCTACACCTTC. As protein: CASSLTGGHGYTF.

V and J are TRBV12-3 or TRBV12-4 and TRBJ2-1; maybe TRBD2 (5 bases). Between the trimmed V and J ends, which lost 8 bases and 8 bases, there was a span of 13 bases. This CDR3 has 12 amino acids. CDR3 in DNA: TGTGCCAGCGGTGACTATTCCGATGAGCAGTTCTTC. Residues: CASGDYSDEQFF.

This rearrangement joins TRBV10-2 to TRBJ2-1; possible D gene TRBD2, 5 bases. V lost 6 bases and J lost 5, with 23 bases in between. The CDR3 runs to 17 residues. From germline, CDR1 is WSHSY and CDR2 SAAADI. As DNA, the CDR3 is TGCGCCAGCAGCCCTACCCTCGATCGGGGAAGGGACAATGAGCAGTTCTTC. The encoded protein is CASSPTLDRGRDNEQFF.

The J gene is TRBJ1-2, the V gene TRBV5-6, with D tentatively TRBD1 (6 bases). The germline CDR1 and CDR2 sequences are SGHDT and YYEEEE. The V gene lost 5 bases and the J gene lost 5 bases, with 16 bases spanning the gap. CDR3 length equals 14 residues. CDR3: CASRLMGQGYGYTF. The CDR3 DNA reads as TGTGCCAGCAGGCTGATGGGGCAGGGGTATGGCTACACCTTC.

This clone was counted a single time. The V call is TRBV7-9, the J call TRBJ2-1; possibly TRBD1 for D (5 bases). Per germline, CDR1 SEHNR and CDR2 FQNEAQ (reference sequence). V was shortened by 5 bases and J by 15 bases, with 23 bases between the two germline ends. This CDR3 region has 14 residues. The CDR3 reads CASSPQPPRTPMFF. The CDR3, as DNA: TGTGCCAGCAGCCCACAACCCCCAAGGACACCAATGTTCTTC.

This clone came up once. This rearrangement joins TRBV9 to TRBJ2-5; the D gene is possibly TRBD1 (5 bases). CDR3 length equals 15 residues. V lost 0 bases and J 5 bases, leaving 14 bases between the germline ends. Germline lookup yields CDR1 SGDLS and CDR2 YYNGEE. The CDR3 protein is CASSVGRALGETQYF. As DNA, the CDR3 is TGTGCCAGCAGCGTAGGCAGGGCCCTCGGGGAGACCCAGTACTTC.

V and J are TRBV5-4 and TRBJ1-2; 8 bases line up with TRBD1. CDR3 length: 16 residues. Germline V gives CDR1 SGHNT, CDR2 YYREEE (reference sequence). Unmatched junction bases numbered 4, after V lost 0 bases and J lost 0 bases. The CDR3 is CASSLGQGLANYGYTF. CDR3 in DNA: TGTGCCAGCAGCTTGGGACAGGGGCTAGCTAACTATGGCTACACCTTC.

V usage is TRBV6-4 and J usage is TRBJ1-2; a possible D gene is TRBD1 (5 bases). Germline CDR1 and CDR2: MRHNA and SNTAGT. V was pared by 8 bases and J by 1 base, with 20 bases between. The CDR3 runs 16 residues. CDR3 residues: CASGARENGCNYGYTF. CDR3 DNA sequence: TGTGCCAGCGGGGCCCGGGAGAATGGGTGTAACTATGGCTACACCTTC.

The rearrangement links TRBV13 to TRBJ1-1, with no clear D. Trimming took 5 bases from V and 4 from J, leaving 8 bases between them. The CDR3 has 12 amino acids. Germline V gene data show CDR1 as PRHDT and CDR2 as FYEKMQ (reference sequence). The CDR3 region is CASSITGTEAFF. In DNA, the CDR3 is TGTGCCAGCAGCATAACTGGCACTGAAGCTTTCTTT.

This clone was counted between two and nine times. The J gene is TRBJ2-1, the V gene TRBV5-1; 10 nucleotides match TRBD1. The CDR3 runs to 14 residues. With 4 bases clipped from V and 6 bases from J, the junction kept 4 bases outside the gene matches. The germline V gene has CDR1 SGHRS and CDR2 YFSETQ. Here the CDR3 DNA reads TGCGCCAGCAGCCCAGGACAGGGGGGCAATGAGCAGTTCTTC. Its translation: CASSPGQGGNEQFF.

The CDR3: CASSVDTNTEAFF. The DNA of the CDR3 is TGTGCCAGCAGTGTGGACACGAACACTGAAGCTTTCTTT. The V gene is TRBV2, the J gene TRBJ1-1; possible D gene TRBD1, 5 bases. Trimming pared 4 bases from V and 1 base from J, leaving 7 bases between. The CDR3 is 13 amino acids. Germline lookup yields CDR1 SNHLY and CDR2 FYNNEI.

This chain joins TRBV6-5 and TRBJ1-2, with 9 bases lining up with TRBD1. CDR1 is MNHEY, CDR2 SVGAGI, per germline. This CDR3 region has 12 residues. V was pared by 0 bases and J by 14 bases, with 4 bases of the junction left unmatched. CDR3 protein: CASSYSRDRVTF. The CDR3 nucleotides are TGTGCCAGCAGTTACTCGAGGGACAGGGTAACCTTC.

The chain uses TRBV5-1 and TRBJ2-3; 7 positions match TRBD2. The CDR3 sequence is 15 residues long. The trim removed 4 bases at V and 6 bases at J, leaving 11 bases unmatched. Germline values: CDR1 SGHRS, CDR2 YFSETQ. The CDR3 nucleotides are TGCGCCAGCAGCCTAGCCACTAGCGAATTGGATACGCAGTATTTT. Its protein product is CASSLATSELDTQYF. Combining the CDR3 with reference TRBV5-1 and TRBJ2-3 gives the whole variable domain KAGVTQTPRYLIKTRGQQVTLSCSPISGHRSVSWYQQTPGQGLQFLFEYFSETQRNKGNFPGRFSGRQFSNSRSEMNVSTLELGDSALYLCASSLATSELDTQYFGPGTRLTVL.

J is TRBJ2-4 and V is TRBV4-2; D is possibly TRBD2 (6 bases). The V end was cut by 0 bases, the J end by 5 bases, with 14 bases between. Germline CDR1 and CDR2: LGHNA and YNFKEQ. The CDR3 length is 16 residues. Here the CDR3 DNA reads TGTGCCAGCAGCCAAGATCTGGCGGGGTACCAAAACATTCAGTACTTC. Translating it yields CASSQDLAGYQNIQYF.

This clone has more than one count but fewer than ten. The chain joins TRBV5-4 to TRBJ2-6; perhaps TRBD2 as D (5 bases). The CDR3 consists of 15 residues. V was cut by 4 bases and J by 2 bases, with 10 bases left in between. Germline lookup yields CDR1 SGHNT and CDR2 YYREEE (reference sequence). CDR3 in amino acids: CASSPGETGANVLTF. CDR3 nucleotides: TGTGCCAGCAGCCCCGGGGAAACTGGGGCCAACGTCCTGACTTTC.

CDR3 DNA sequence: TGCAGCGTCACACTAGCGTGGGTAGATACGCAGTATTTT. Translation gives CSVTLAWVDTQYF. The chain recombines TRBV29-1 with TRBJ2-3; the match to TRBD2 covers 7 bases. CDR3 length: 13 amino acids. Germline V gene sequence: CDR1 SQVTM, CDR2 ANQGSEA. J was trimmed by 5 bases and V by 6 bases; bases with no gene match: 8.

This chain joins TRBV3-1 (or the pseudogene TRBV3-2) and TRBJ1-2; TRBD1 matches at 10 bases. The CDR3 has 12 amino acids. The junction had 5 bases not matched to a gene; V was cut back by 9 bases and J by 7 bases. The germline gives CDR1 LGHDT, CDR2 YNNKEL (reference sequence). CDR3 coding DNA: TGTGCCAGTCGGGACAGGGGAGGTGGCTACACCTTC. It is translated as CASRDRGGGYTF.

The CDR3 DNA is TGTGCCAGCAGCAAGGGACTAGCGGGGGGGAATCACTACAATGAGCAGTTCTTC. It specifies CASSKGLAGGNHYNEQFF. The chain links TRBV9 to TRBJ2-1, with 16 bases that match TRBD2. The V and J ends lost 4 bases and 3 bases, in that order; junction bases with no gene match: 7. Germline CDR1 reads SGDLS; CDR2 reads YYNGEE. The CDR3 has 18 amino acids.

V and J are TRBV10-2 and TRBJ2-7; 7 nucleotides agree with TRBD1. The CDR3 is 13 amino acids. Germline CDR1 and CDR2: WSHSY and SAAADI. After removal of 7 bases from V and 3 bases from J, the junction contained 6 bases not matched to a gene. Written as DNA, the CDR3 is TGCGCCAGCAACCAGGGGGTCCTCTACGAGCAGTACTTC. It translates to CASNQGVLYEQYF.

This clone was seen only once. The V and J genes are TRBV29-1 and TRBJ1-2; a weak D match, TRBD1 (5 bases). Trimming shortened V by 6 bases and J by 1 base, and 21 bases separated the two germline ends. The CDR3 spans 16 residues. CDR1 is SQVTM and CDR2 is ANQGSEA in the germline V gene. In DNA, the CDR3 is TGCAGCGTCGACGGCTCAACAGGAGTCCGTAACTATGGCTACACCTTC. Amino acids: CSVDGSTGVRNYGYTF.

This rearrangement joins TRBV2 to TRBJ2-1; TRBD1 aligns across 7 bases. Trimming cost V 6 bases and J 3 bases; bases outside gene matches: 8. This CDR3 has 15 residues. Germline CDR1 reads SNHLY; CDR2 reads FYNNEI. CDR3 in amino acids: CASRATGALYNEQFF. For the CDR3, the DNA is TGTGCCAGCAGAGCCACAGGGGCCCTCTACAATGAGCAGTTCTTC. The full variable domain, with the rest looked up from reference TRBV2 and TRBJ2-1, is EPEVTQTPSHQVTQMGQEVILRCVPISNHLYFYWYRQILGQKVEFLVSFYNNEISEKSEIFDDQFSVERPDGSNFTLKIRSTKLEDSAMYFCASRATGALYNEQFFGPGTRLTVL.

The chain carries TRBV11-3 and TRBJ2-7; tentative D call: TRBD1 (6 bases). The V gene's germline CDR1 is SGHNT and CDR2 YENEEA. V was shortened by 5 bases and J by 4 bases, with 12 bases between the two germline ends. The CDR3 is 13 residues long. The CDR3 DNA is TGTGCCAGCAGCGCCCGGGACAATTACGAGCAGTACTTC. As protein: CASSARDNYEQYF.

J is TRBJ2-7 and V is TRBV19; D is ambiguous. CDR1 LNHDA and CDR2 SQIVND come from the germline V gene (reference sequence). The CDR3 covers 14 residues. Trimming took off 5 bases at V and 0 bases at J, with 11 bases between the two ends. CDR3 protein: CASSPRASSYEQYF. CDR3 DNA sequence: TGTGCCAGTAGTCCACGTGCCAGCTCCTACGAGCAGTACTTC.